A selection of T cell receptor beta chains follows, all from one sample in a study of blood T cell repertoires in COVID-19. The table came from immunoSEQ multiplex PCR; TCRdb's copy has only in-frame clones and leaves some out. This repertoire shows some 190,000 clones, 80% found once; its top ten account for approximately 4.6%. What was sequenced was PBMCs or T cells enriched from blood (not recorded which). These receptors were taken from a man aged 25-40 years with acute COVID-19. CDR3s include the opening cysteine and the closing phenylalanine or tryptophan. D genes are given only for firm matches. Some rows have no size entry. The others give once, few or many, or a class for an expanded clone.

size: once; D: .; J: TRBJ1-1; V: TRBV6-5; DNA: TGTGCCAGCAGTTCCACGACTCTGAACACTGAAGCTTTCTTT; CDR3: CASSSTTLNTEAFF
size: .; D: .; J: TRBJ1-1; V: TRBV6-5; DNA: TGTGCCAGCAGGGGCAGGGCTCTCTCTGGGACTGAAGCTTTCTTT; CDR3: CASRGRALSGTEAFF
size: .; D: TRBD1; J: TRBJ2-5; V: TRBV7-9; DNA: TGTGCCAGCAGCTCCCGGACAGGGGGCGCCGGAGAGACCCAGTACTTC; CDR3: CASSSRTGGAGETQYF
size: .; D: TRBD1; J: TRBJ1-6; V: TRBV4-2; DNA: TGTGCCAGCAGCCAAAGTGGACAGGAGAGCTCCTATAATTCACCCCTCCACTTT; CDR3: CASSQSGQESSYNSPLHF
size: .; D: TRBD1; J: TRBJ2-5; V: TRBV7-2; DNA: TGTGCCAGCAGCAAGGACAGGGGCTTAGTAGAGACCCAGTACTTC; CDR3: CASSKDRGLVETQYF
size: .; D: .; J: TRBJ2-5; V: TRBV6-5; DNA: TGTGCCAGCAGCTCTCCTCGTCTCCAAGAGACCCAGTACTTC; CDR3: CASSSPRLQETQYF
size: .; D: .; J: TRBJ2-7; V: TRBV7-9; DNA: TGTGCCAGCAGCCCTCGAGAACTACCCTATAACGGGCAGTACTTC; CDR3: CASSPRELPYNGQYF
size: .; D: .; J: TRBJ2-3; V: TRBV11-2; DNA: TGTGCCAGCAGCTTCGACAGGTTATCTAAGACGCAGTATTTT; CDR3: CASSFDRLSKTQYF
size: .; D: .; J: TRBJ1-1; V: TRBV27; DNA: TGTGCCAGCAGTCAACTGCCCCGGGGGACTGAAGCTTTCTTT; CDR3: CASSQLPRGTEAFF
size: .; D: TRBD2; J: TRBJ2-5; V: TRBV28; DNA: TGTGCCAGCAGTCCCTTGCCGGGACTAGTAATCCAGACCCAGTACTTC; CDR3: CASSPLPGLVIQTQYF
size: .; D: .; J: TRBJ2-7; V: TRBV13; DNA: TGTGCCAGCAGCTTAGGCGGGGGTTTCTCCTACGAGCAGTACTTC; CDR3: CASSLGGGFSYEQYF
size: .; D: TRBD1; J: TRBJ1-2; V: TRBV27; DNA: TGTGCCAGCAGTCCGACAGGGAGGTTGGGCTACACCTTC; CDR3: CASSPTGRLGYTF
size: .; D: .; J: TRBJ2-1; V: TRBV10-3; DNA: TGTGCCATCAGCCAGGGACTCGTAAATGAGCAGTTCTTC; CDR3: CAISQGLVNEQFF
size: .; D: TRBD1; J: TRBJ2-6; V: TRBV2; DNA: TGTGCCAGCAGTGGCGGGACAGGGGCCTCTGGGGCCAACGTCCTGACTTTC; CDR3: CASSGGTGASGANVLTF
size: .; D: TRBD2; J: TRBJ2-5; V: TRBV9; DNA: TGTGCCAGCAGCGTAAAAGCGGGGGTCCAAGAGACCCAGTACTTC; CDR3: CASSVKAGVQETQYF
size: .; D: .; J: TRBJ1-2; V: TRBV27; DNA: TGTGCCAGCAGTTCTAATACAGGGCGGCATGGCTACACCTTC; CDR3: CASSSNTGRHGYTF
size: .; D: TRBD2; J: TRBJ2-5; V: TRBV28; DNA: TGTGCCAGCAGTTTATTCGGAGGGAGGGAAGAGACCCAGTACTTC; CDR3: CASSLFGGREETQYF
size: .; D: TRBD1; J: TRBJ1-3; V: TRBV11-2; DNA: TGTGCCAGCAGCTTAGTTCGTCCAGGGGGCGCGGGAAACACCATATATTTT; CDR3: CASSLVRPGGAGNTIYF
size: once; D: .; J: TRBJ1-5; V: TRBV19; DNA: TGTGCCAGTAGTATAGGAGGGGGTGGTGACAATCAGCCCCAGCATTTT; CDR3: CASSIGGGGDNQPQHF
size: .; D: TRBD1; J: TRBJ1-4; V: TRBV7-9; DNA: TGTGCCAGCAGCTCGGACAGGGGCAGCGAAAAACTGTTTTTT; CDR3: CASSSDRGSEKLFF
size: .; D: TRBD1; J: TRBJ1-1; V: TRBV19; DNA: TGTGCCAGTAGTACACTACCGGGACAGGGAAGGCCTGAAGCTTTCTTT; CDR3: CASSTLPGQGRPEAFF
size: .; D: TRBD2; J: TRBJ2-7; V: TRBV27; DNA: TGTGCCAGCATGGGAGGGGTTTCCTACGAGCAGTACTTC; CDR3: CASMGGVSYEQYF
size: .; D: .; J: TRBJ1-3; V: TRBV18; DNA: TGTGCCAGCTCACCCCCGGGGGGCTCTAATGGAAACACCATATATTTT; CDR3: CASSPPGGSNGNTIYF
size: .; D: TRBD1; J: TRBJ1-1; V: TRBV19; DNA: TGTGCCAGTAGTGCGGGGACAGTCAACACTGAAGCTTTCTTT; CDR3: CASSAGTVNTEAFF
size: .; D: TRBD2; J: TRBJ2-3; V: TRBV7-9; DNA: TGTGCCAGCAGCTCGGGACTAGCGGGAACAGATACGCAGTATTTT; CDR3: CASSSGLAGTDTQYF
size: .; D: .; J: TRBJ1-4; V: TRBV28; DNA: TGTGCCACCGACGGGGGGGCGGGGGAAAAACTGTTTTTT; CDR3: CATDGGAGEKLFF
size: few; D: TRBD2; J: TRBJ2-1; V: TRBV5-1; DNA: TGCGCCAGCAGCTTGTCCAGCGGGGGGTCTAAGGATGAGCAGTTCTTC; CDR3: CASSLSSGGSKDEQFF
size: .; D: .; J: TRBJ1-3; V: TRBV5-6; DNA: TGTGCCAGCAACTCCCTGCGGGCGGAGATCTCTGGAAACACCATATATTTT; CDR3: CASNSLRAEISGNTIYF
size: .; D: .; J: TRBJ1-1; V: TRBV6-5; DNA: TGTGCCAGCAGTTACGGCCCGAACACTGAAGCTTTCTTT; CDR3: CASSYGPNTEAFF
size: once; D: .; J: TRBJ2-5; V: TRBV10-2; DNA: TGCGCCAGCATGGACAGTTCGGAGACCCAGTACTTC; CDR3: CASMDSSETQYF
size: .; D: TRBD2; J: TRBJ2-5; V: TRBV5-1; DNA: TGCGCCAGCAGCTTGGATACTAGCGGTTACCAAGAGACCCAGTACTTC; CDR3: CASSLDTSGYQETQYF
size: .; D: TRBD1; J: TRBJ1-6; V: TRBV28; DNA: TGTGCCAGCAGCCGGACAGGGGCTAATTCACCCCTCCACTTT; CDR3: CASSRTGANSPLHF
size: .; D: .; J: TRBJ2-5; V: TRBV12-5; DNA: TGTGCTAGTGGCGTACAGATCCAAGAGACCCAGTACTTC; CDR3: CASGVQIQETQYF
size: .; D: .; J: TRBJ2-5; V: TRBV11-3; DNA: TGTGCCAGCAGCAATCACAGGGGGGGGACCCAGTACTTC; CDR3: CASSNHRGGTQYF
size: few; D: .; J: TRBJ2-3; V: TRBV3-1/TRBV3-2; DNA: TGTGCCAGCAGCCAGGGGAGTACGCAGTATTTT; CDR3: CASSQGSTQYF
size: .; D: .; J: TRBJ2-1; V: TRBV2; DNA: TGTGCCAGCAGTGAAGAGTGGGTGGGGCAACATGAGCAGTTCTTC; CDR3: CASSEEWVGQHEQFF
size: .; D: .; J: TRBJ2-3; V: TRBV28; DNA: TGTGCCAGCAGGTCTCGCGGGGGCACAGATACGCAGTATTTT; CDR3: CASRSRGGTDTQYF
size: .; D: .; J: TRBJ1-2; V: TRBV30; DNA: TGTGCCTGGAAGCGGGAATCCCACTATGGCTACACCTTC; CDR3: CAWKRESHYGYTF
size: .; D: TRBD2; J: TRBJ2-1; V: TRBV9; DNA: TGTGCCAGCAGCGTTTTAGCGGGGGGGATGTTTGAGCAGTTCTTC; CDR3: CASSVLAGGMFEQFF
size: .; D: .; J: TRBJ1-3; V: TRBV6-5; DNA: TGTGCCAGCAGCCAGAGATCCGGGACTGGAAACACCATATATTTT; CDR3: CASSQRSGTGNTIYF
size: .; D: .; J: TRBJ1-2; V: TRBV12-3/TRBV12-4; DNA: TGTGCCAGCAGTTTAAGACAGAGTGATGGCTACACCTTC; CDR3: CASSLRQSDGYTF
size: .; D: .; J: TRBJ2-2; V: TRBV19; DNA: TGTGCCAGTAGTAACAGGGCCGGGGAGCTGTTTTTT; CDR3: CASSNRAGELFF